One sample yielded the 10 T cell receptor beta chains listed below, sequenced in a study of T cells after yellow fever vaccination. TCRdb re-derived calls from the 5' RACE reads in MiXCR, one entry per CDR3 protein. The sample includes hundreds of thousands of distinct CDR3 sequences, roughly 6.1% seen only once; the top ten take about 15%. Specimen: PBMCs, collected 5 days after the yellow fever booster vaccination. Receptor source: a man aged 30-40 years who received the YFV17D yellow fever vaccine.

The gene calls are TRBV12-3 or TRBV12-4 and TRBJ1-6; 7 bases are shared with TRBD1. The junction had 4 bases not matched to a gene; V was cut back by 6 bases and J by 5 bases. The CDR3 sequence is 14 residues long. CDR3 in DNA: TGTGCCAGCAGGCAGGGGACAGATAATTCACCCCTCCACTTT. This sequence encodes CASRQGTDNSPLHF.

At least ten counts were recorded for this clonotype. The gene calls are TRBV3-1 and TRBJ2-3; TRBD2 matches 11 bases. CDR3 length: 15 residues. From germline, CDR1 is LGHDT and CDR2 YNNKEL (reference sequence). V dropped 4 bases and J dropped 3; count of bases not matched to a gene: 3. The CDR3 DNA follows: TGTGCCAGCAGCCGGCTAGCGGGAGGAACAGATACGCAGTATTTT. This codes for CASSRLAGGTDTQYF.

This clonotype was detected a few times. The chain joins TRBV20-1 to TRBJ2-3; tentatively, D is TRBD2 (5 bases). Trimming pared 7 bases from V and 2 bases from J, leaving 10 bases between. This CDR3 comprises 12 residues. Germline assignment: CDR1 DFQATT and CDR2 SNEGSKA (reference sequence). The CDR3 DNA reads TGCAGTGTTCTAGCAGACACAGATACGCAGTATTTT. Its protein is CSVLADTDTQYF.

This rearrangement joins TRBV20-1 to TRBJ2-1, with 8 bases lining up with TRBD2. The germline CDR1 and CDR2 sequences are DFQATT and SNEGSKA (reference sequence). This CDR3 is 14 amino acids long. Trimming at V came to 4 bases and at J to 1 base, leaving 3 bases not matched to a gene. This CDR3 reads CSATGLESYNEQFF. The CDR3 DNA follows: TGCAGTGCTACGGGACTAGAGTCCTACAATGAGCAGTTCTTC.

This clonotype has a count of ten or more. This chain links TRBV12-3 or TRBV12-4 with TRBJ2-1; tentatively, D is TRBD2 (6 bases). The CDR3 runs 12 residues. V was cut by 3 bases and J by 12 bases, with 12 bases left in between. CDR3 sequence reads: CASSLAGRRQFF. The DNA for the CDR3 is TGTGCCAGCAGTTTGGCAGGGAGGAGGCAGTTCTTC.

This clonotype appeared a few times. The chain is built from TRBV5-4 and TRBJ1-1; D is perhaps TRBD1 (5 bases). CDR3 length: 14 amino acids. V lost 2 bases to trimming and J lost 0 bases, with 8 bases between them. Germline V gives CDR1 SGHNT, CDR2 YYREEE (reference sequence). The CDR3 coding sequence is TGTGCCAGCAGCTTCGAGGGGTTGAACACTGAAGCTTTCTTT. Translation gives CASSFEGLNTEAFF.

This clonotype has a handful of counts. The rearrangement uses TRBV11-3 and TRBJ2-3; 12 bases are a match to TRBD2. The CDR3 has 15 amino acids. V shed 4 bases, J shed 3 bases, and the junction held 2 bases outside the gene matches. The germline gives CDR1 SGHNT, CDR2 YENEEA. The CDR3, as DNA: TGTGCCAGCAGCTCTACTAGCGGGAGGACAGATACGCAGTATTTT. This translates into CASSSTSGRTDTQYF.

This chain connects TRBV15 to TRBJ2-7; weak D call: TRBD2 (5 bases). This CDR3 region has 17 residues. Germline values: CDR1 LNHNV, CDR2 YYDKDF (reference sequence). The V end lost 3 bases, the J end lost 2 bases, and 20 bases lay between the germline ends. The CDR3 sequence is CATSSGGVGLDTYEQYF. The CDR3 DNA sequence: TGTGCCACCAGCAGTGGAGGTGTCGGGCTAGATACCTACGAGCAGTACTTC.

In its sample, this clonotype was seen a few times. The CDR3 bases are TGTGCCTGGAATTCAGGGACAAATCAGCCCCAGCATTTT. It translates to CAWNSGTNQPQHF. V and J are TRBV30 and TRBJ1-5; tentative D call: TRBD1 (6 bases). Germline V gene sequence: CDR1 GTSNPN, CDR2 SVGIG (reference sequence). The length of the CDR3 is 13 residues. Between the trimmed V and J ends, which lost 4 bases and 4 bases, there was a span of 11 bases. Variable domain in full (rest from reference TRBV30 and TRBJ1-5): SQTIHQWPATLVQPVGSPLSLECTVEGTSNPNLYWYRQAAGRGLQLLFYSVGIGQISSEVPQNLSASRPQDRQFILSSKKLLLSDSGFYLCAWNSGTNQPQHFGDGTRLSIL.

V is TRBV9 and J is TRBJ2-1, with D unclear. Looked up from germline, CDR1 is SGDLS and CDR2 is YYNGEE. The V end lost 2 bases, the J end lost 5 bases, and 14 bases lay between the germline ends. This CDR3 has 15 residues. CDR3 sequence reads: CASSVLSGSDNEQFF. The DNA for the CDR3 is TGTGCCAGCAGCGTTCTCTCCGGGTCTGACAATGAGCAGTTCTTC.